These 25 T cell receptor beta chains came from one sample sequenced in a study of T cell changes during pregnancy in multiple sclerosis (dated by TCRdb to the late 2010s). Receptor amplification or capture employed the immunoSEQ multiplex PCR assay. In its TCRdb copy, this immuneACCESS table keeps in-frame sequences only and misses some clones. Where compared with another copy, unresolved V genes explain less than half of these, and the others have no known cause. The sample table lists some 110,000 clones, around nine tenths of them with a count of one. The ten biggest clones cover about 1.6% of the sample. The source material was peripheral blood, sampled in the third trimester of pregnancy. The receptor source for this set is a female donor with multiple sclerosis, enrolled in a pregnancy study.

The chain links TRBV6-1 to TRBJ2-3; no definite D call. The V gene lost 3 bases and the J gene lost 0 bases, with 10 bases spanning the gap. This CDR3 is 15 amino acids long. CDR1 is MNHNS, CDR2 SASEGT, per germline. The DNA for the CDR3 is TGTGCCAGCAGTGATCAGCGTAAGAGCACAGATACGCAGTATTTT. Translation: CASSDQRKSTDTQYF.

V usage is TRBV5-8 and J usage is TRBJ1-5; D is perhaps TRBD1 (5 bases). V shed 4 bases and J shed 2 bases, with 13 bases lying between them. Germline-derived CDR1 and CDR2 are SGHTS and YDEGEE. The CDR3 consists of 15 residues. The CDR3 DNA is TGTGCCAGCAGCCTGGACTGGGGGGGCAATCAGCCCCAGCATTTT. Amino acids: CASSLDWGGNQPQHF.

The chain's CDR3 is CASSLKGQPYGYTF. For the CDR3, the DNA is TGTGCCAGCAGCTTAAAGGGGCAGCCCTATGGCTACACCTTC. The J gene is TRBJ1-2, the V gene TRBV7-8, with a weak D call TRBD1 (5 bases). V lost 2 bases, J lost 4 bases, and 11 bases lay in between. Looked up from germline, CDR1 is SGHVS and CDR2 is FQNEAQ. There are 14 residues in the CDR3.

V gene TRBV10-3 combines with J gene TRBJ2-3; 10 positions match TRBD2. The germline V gene has CDR1 ENHRY and CDR2 SYGVKD. The trim removed 4 bases at V and 5 bases at J, leaving 6 bases unmatched. This CDR3 has 15 residues. The DNA of the CDR3 is TGTGCCATCAGTGCTCTAGCGGGAGATAGAGATACGCAGTATTTT. Protein: CAISALAGDRDTQYF.

V gene TRBV7-8 combines with J gene TRBJ2-1; 8 nucleotides align to TRBD1. V lost 4 bases, J lost 2 bases, and 4 bases stayed unmatched. CDR1 and CDR2 from the germline V gene are SGHVS and FQNEAQ. The CDR3 totals 15 residues. CDR3 region: CASSWDRIAYNEQFF. CDR3 sequence (DNA): TGTGCCAGCAGCTGGGACAGGATTGCCTACAATGAGCAGTTCTTC.

V and J are TRBV5-1 and TRBJ1-1; 10 bases agree with TRBD1. Germline trimming cut 2 bases from V and 5 bases from J; bases unmatched to any gene: 21. CDR1 SGHRS and CDR2 YFSETQ come from the germline V gene. This CDR3 is built from 20 residues. This CDR3 reads CASSFLIFSDRGAEGTEAFF. In DNA, the CDR3 is TGCGCCAGCAGCTTCCTGATATTTTCGGACAGGGGGGCTGAGGGGACTGAAGCTTTCTTT.

The gene calls are TRBV2 and TRBJ2-2, with TRBD2 matching 10 bases. V gave up 7 bases and J gave up 9 bases; unmatched junction bases: 8. Germline V gives CDR1 SNHLY, CDR2 FYNNEI. There are 14 residues in the CDR3. CDR3 residues: CASIVLAGDRELFF. The CDR3 nucleotides are TGTGCCAGCATAGTCCTAGCGGGAGACCGGGAGCTGTTTTTT.

The V and J genes are TRBV5-4 and TRBJ1-1; 8 bases agree with TRBD1. With V trimmed by 4 bases and J by 9 bases, 11 bases remained unmatched. Germline assignment: CDR1 SGHNT and CDR2 YYREEE (reference sequence). The CDR3 covers 14 residues. The CDR3 DNA sequence: TGTGCCAGCAGCGAGCGGACAGGGTCGGATAAAGCTTTCTTT. Translated, it gives CASSERTGSDKAFF. Full variable domain (rest looked up from reference TRBV5-4 and TRBJ1-1): ETGVTQSPTHLIKTRGQQVTLRCSSQSGHNTVSWYQQALGQGPQFIFQYYREEENGRGNFPPRFSGLQFPNYSSELNVNALELDDSALYLCASSERTGSDKAFFGQGTRLTVV.

The chain couples TRBV7-2 to TRBJ2-7; 7 bases match TRBD2. Per germline, CDR1 SGHTA and CDR2 FQGNSA. The V and J ends lost 6 bases and 2 bases, in that order; junction bases with no gene match: 4. The CDR3 consists of 13 residues. CDR3 bases: TGTGCCAGCAGTCGAGCGGGGACCTACGAGCAGTACTTC. It encodes CASSRAGTYEQYF.

This chain links TRBV7-9 with TRBJ2-2, with TRBD1 as a possible D gene (5 bases). The germline V and J ends were trimmed by 5 bases and 2 bases, with 9 bases remaining between them. The CDR3 is 14 amino acids. Germline V CDR1 and CDR2: SEHNR, FQNEAQ (reference sequence). CDR3: CASSPWTNTGELFF. In DNA, the CDR3 is TGTGCCAGCAGCCCCTGGACAAACACCGGGGAGCTGTTTTTT.

The rearrangement joins TRBV18 to TRBJ2-1; D is unclear. The CDR3 consists of 13 residues. The germline CDR1 and CDR2 sequences are KGHSH and LQKENI. V gave up 2 bases and J gave up 3 bases, with 5 bases separating them. Written as DNA, the CDR3 is TGTGCCAGCTCACCAGCTAACTACAATGAGCAGTTCTTC. It yields the protein CASSPANYNEQFF.

J is TRBJ2-7 and V is TRBV5-1; D may be TRBD2 (6 bases). The germline V and J ends were trimmed by 3 bases and 0 bases, with 10 bases remaining between them. Germline V lookup: CDR1 SGHRS, CDR2 YFSETQ. The CDR3 spans 14 residues. The CDR3 region is CASSSTGSSYEQYF. In nucleotides, the CDR3 is TGCGCCAGCAGCTCTACCGGGAGCTCCTACGAGCAGTACTTC.

This chain connects TRBV7-9 to TRBJ2-2, with 8 bases lining up with TRBD1. The CDR3 contains 17 residues. V dropped 3 bases and J dropped 2; count of bases not matched to a gene: 8. Germline V gene data show CDR1 as SEHNR and CDR2 as FQNEAQ (reference sequence). CDR3 amino acids: CASSFLPGQVNTGELFF. The CDR3 DNA follows: TGTGCCAGCAGCTTCCTCCCGGGACAGGTCAACACCGGGGAGCTGTTTTTT.

The genes are TRBV18 and TRBJ1-1; 10 bases line up with TRBD1. Germline V gives CDR1 KGHSH, CDR2 LQKENI. Germline trimming cut 2 bases from V and 7 bases from J; bases unmatched to any gene: 10. The CDR3 runs to 16 residues. Here the CDR3 reads CASSPSADRGLSEAFF. The CDR3 DNA follows: TGTGCCAGCTCACCAAGCGCCGACAGGGGGCTTAGTGAAGCTTTCTTT.

The genes are TRBV6-1 and TRBJ2-1, with D possibly matching TRBD1 (5 bases). Trimming took 5 bases from V and 3 from J, leaving 8 bases between them. Germline CDR1 reads MNHNS; CDR2 reads SASEGT. The CDR3 loop spans 13 amino acids. CDR3 sequence: CASSPGIYNEQFF. Here the CDR3 DNA reads TGTGCCAGCAGTCCAGGGATCTACAATGAGCAGTTCTTC.

This sequence joins TRBV7-9 and TRBJ1-1; 9 bases map to TRBD1. The CDR3 is 15 residues long. The J segment lost 6 bases and the V segment lost 4 bases, leaving 9 bases of the junction unmatched. In germline, CDR1 is SEHNR, CDR2 FQNEAQ (reference sequence). The CDR3 sequence: CASSSSGTGFAEAFF. CDR3 nucleotides: TGTGCCAGCAGCTCCTCCGGGACAGGGTTCGCTGAAGCTTTCTTT.

The gene calls are TRBV18 and TRBJ1-1; no clear D. Germline V gives CDR1 KGHSH, CDR2 LQKENI. Deletions cut 2 bases from V and 6 bases from J, with 7 bases between. CDR3 length equals 12 residues. CDR3 protein: CASSPDTPEAFF. CDR3 DNA: TGTGCCAGCTCACCAGACACCCCTGAAGCTTTCTTT.

V gene TRBV7-9 combines with J gene TRBJ1-4; tentatively, D is TRBD1 (5 bases). V lost 6 bases to trimming and J lost 4 bases, with 18 bases between them. Germline V lookup: CDR1 SEHNR, CDR2 FQNEAQ (reference sequence). The CDR3 spans 16 residues. CDR3 sequence reads: CASSLRNPGLNEKLFF. CDR3 sequence (DNA): TGTGCCAGCAGTCTCCGGAACCCGGGACTTAATGAAAAACTGTTTTTT.

This chain joins TRBV28 and TRBJ2-2; maybe TRBD2 (6 bases). Germline V gene data show CDR1 as MDHEN and CDR2 as SYDVKM. The CDR3 is 13 amino acids. Trimming took off 10 bases at V and 6 bases at J, with 15 bases between the two ends. The CDR3, as DNA: TGTGCCACAAGGACCCCGGGGGCCGGGGAGCTGTTTTTT. Amino acids: CATRTPGAGELFF.

This chain uses TRBV7-6 with TRBJ2-7; the D gene is possibly TRBD1 (5 bases). The germline gives CDR1 SGHVS, CDR2 FNYEAQ. Trimming shortened V by 5 bases and J by 5 bases, and 13 bases separated the two germline ends. The CDR3 loop spans 13 amino acids. Written as DNA, the CDR3 is TGTGCCAGCAGCCGAGTGGCAGGGCACGAGCAGTACTTC. This sequence encodes CASSRVAGHEQYF.

J is TRBJ1-4 and V is TRBV2, with D perhaps TRBD1 (5 bases). The germline V gene encodes CDR1 SNHLY and CDR2 FYNNEI. Deletions cut 6 bases from V and 0 bases from J, with 11 bases between. The CDR3 sequence is 15 residues long. CDR3 bases: TGTGCCAGCAGCAGACCGGGGGCAACTAATGAAAAACTGTTTTTT. It encodes CASSRPGATNEKLFF. The complete variable domain, with remaining parts taken from reference TRBV2 and TRBJ1-4, reads EPEVTQTPSHQVTQMGQEVILRCVPISNHLYFYWYRQILGQKVEFLVSFYNNEISEKSEIFDDQFSVERPDGSNFTLKIRSTKLEDSAMYFCASSRPGATNEKLFFGSGTQLSVL.

This clone has a handful of counts. The chain employs TRBV7-9 and TRBJ1-3; no clear D gene. V lost 5 bases and J lost 2, with 13 bases in between. Germline V gene lookup returns CDR1 SEHNR and CDR2 FQNEAQ (reference sequence). The CDR3 covers 15 residues. CDR3 DNA: TGTGCCAGCAGCAAAGACACCTACCCTGGAAACACCATATATTTT. It is translated as CASSKDTYPGNTIYF. Full variable domain (outside the CDR3, taken from reference TRBV7-9 and TRBJ1-3): DTGVSQNPRHKITKRGQNVTFRCDPISEHNRLYWYRQTLGQGPEFLTYFQNEAQLEKSRLLSDRFSAERPKGSFSTLEIQRTEQGDSAMYLCASSKDTYPGNTIYFGEGSWLTVV.

The chain couples TRBV5-1 to TRBJ1-6; D is perhaps TRBD1 (5 bases). CDR1 is SGHRS, CDR2 YFSETQ, per germline. This CDR3 has 15 residues. Trimming removed 5 bases at V and 10 bases at J, with 19 bases between. The CDR3 DNA sequence: TGCGCCAGCAGTTTACAGGAGACTGCACGGTCACCCCTCCACTTT. It translates to CASSLQETARSPLHF. The variable domain in full, with the rest retrieved from reference TRBV5-1 and TRBJ1-6, is KAGVTQTPRYLIKTRGQQVTLSCSPISGHRSVSWYQQTPGQGLQFLFEYFSETQRNKGNFPGRFSGRQFSNSRSEMNVSTLELGDSALYLCASSLQETARSPLHFGNGTRLTVT.

V is TRBV10-3 and J is TRBJ1-5; 7 bases map to TRBD1. The CDR3 has 17 residues. CDR1 ENHRY and CDR2 SYGVKD come from the germline V gene. V lost 2 bases to trimming and J lost 5 bases; unmatched junction nucleotides: 12. CDR3 region: CAISEALLTGSYQPQHF. The CDR3, as DNA: TGTGCCATCAGTGAGGCTCTATTGACAGGGAGCTATCAGCCCCAGCATTTT.

The J gene is TRBJ2-5, the V gene TRBV5-1; 7 bases fit TRBD2. The germline gives CDR1 SGHRS, CDR2 YFSETQ. The CDR3 consists of 15 residues. Trimming removed 0 bases from V and 4 bases from J; junction bases left unmatched: 6. The CDR3 DNA reads as TGCGCCAGCAGCTTGGAAGGCGGGGGTGTAGAGACCCAGTACTTC. It yields the protein CASSLEGGGVETQYF.